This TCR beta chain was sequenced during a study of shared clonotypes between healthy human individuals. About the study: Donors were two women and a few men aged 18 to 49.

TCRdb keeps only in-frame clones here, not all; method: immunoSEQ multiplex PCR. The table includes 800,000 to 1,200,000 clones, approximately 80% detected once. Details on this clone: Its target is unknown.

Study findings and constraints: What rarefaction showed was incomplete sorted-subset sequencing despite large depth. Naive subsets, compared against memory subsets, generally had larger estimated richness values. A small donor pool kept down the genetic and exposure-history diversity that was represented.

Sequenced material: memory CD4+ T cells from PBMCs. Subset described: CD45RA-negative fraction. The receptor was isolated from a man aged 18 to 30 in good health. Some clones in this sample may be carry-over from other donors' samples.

The CDR3 bases are TGTGCCAGCAGCCGAATTGACTTGCCTAATTCACCCCTCCACTTT. It is translated as CASSRIDLPNSPLHF. V usage is TRBV5-4 and J usage is TRBJ1-6; no clear D gene. The CDR3 is 15 amino acids. Between the trimmed V and J ends, which lost 4 bases and 6 bases, there was a span of 14 bases. The germline CDR1 and CDR2 sequences are SGHNT and YYREEE (reference sequence).